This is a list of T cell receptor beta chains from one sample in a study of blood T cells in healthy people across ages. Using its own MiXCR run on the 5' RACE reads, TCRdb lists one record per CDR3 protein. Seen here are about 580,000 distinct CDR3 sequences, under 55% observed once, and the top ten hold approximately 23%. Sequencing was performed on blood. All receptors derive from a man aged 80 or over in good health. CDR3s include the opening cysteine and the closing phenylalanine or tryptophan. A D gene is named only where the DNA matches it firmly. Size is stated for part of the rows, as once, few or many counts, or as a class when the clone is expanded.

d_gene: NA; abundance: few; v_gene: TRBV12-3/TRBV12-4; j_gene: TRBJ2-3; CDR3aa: CASREAGGFTDTQYF; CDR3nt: TGTGCCAGCAGGGAGGCTGGCGGATTCACAGATACGCAGTATTTT
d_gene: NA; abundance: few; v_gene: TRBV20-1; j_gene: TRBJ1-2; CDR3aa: CSARRDYGYTF; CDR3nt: TGCAGTGCCCGCCGGGACTATGGCTACACCTTC
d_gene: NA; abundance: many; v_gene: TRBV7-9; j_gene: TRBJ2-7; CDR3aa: CASSSLTGAPREQYF; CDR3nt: TGTGCCAGCAGCTCCTTGACAGGTGCCCCACGGGAGCAGTACTTC
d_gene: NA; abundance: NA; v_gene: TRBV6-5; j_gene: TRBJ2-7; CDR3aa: CACSPYTHNEQYF; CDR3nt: TGTGCCTGCAGTCCATATACCCACAATGAGCAGTACTTC
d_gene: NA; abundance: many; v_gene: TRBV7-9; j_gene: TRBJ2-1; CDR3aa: CASRYFSTSAGEQFF; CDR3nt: TGTGCCAGCAGATATTTTAGCACTAGTGCGGGAGAGCAGTTCTTC
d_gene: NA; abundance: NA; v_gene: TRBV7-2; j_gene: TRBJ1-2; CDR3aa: CASSFRDFYGYTF; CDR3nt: TGTGCCAGCAGCTTCCGGGACTTCTATGGCTACACCTTC
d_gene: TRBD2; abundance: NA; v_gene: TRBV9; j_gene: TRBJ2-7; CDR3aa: CASSPRLAAASDEQYF; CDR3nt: TGTGCCAGCAGCCCTCGACTAGCGGCCGCGTCCGACGAGCAGTACTTC
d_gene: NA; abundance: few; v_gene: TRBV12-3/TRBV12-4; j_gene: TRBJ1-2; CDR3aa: CASSFFVGSAGYTF; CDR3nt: TGTGCCAGCAGTTTTTTCGTGGGGTCCGCTGGCTACACCTTC
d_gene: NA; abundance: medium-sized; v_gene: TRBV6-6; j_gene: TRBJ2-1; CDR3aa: CASSSGTAVGNEQFF; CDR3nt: TGTGCCAGCAGTTCCGGGACCGCCGTGGGTAATGAGCAGTTCTTC
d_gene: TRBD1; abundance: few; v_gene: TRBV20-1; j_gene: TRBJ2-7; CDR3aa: CGTGDSYEQYF; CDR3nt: TGCGGTACAGGGGACTCCTACGAGCAGTACTTC
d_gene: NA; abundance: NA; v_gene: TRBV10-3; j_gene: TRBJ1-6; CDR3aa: CAIRQGGETSPLHF; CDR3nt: TGTGCCATCAGACAGGGTGGGGAAACTTCACCCCTCCACTTT
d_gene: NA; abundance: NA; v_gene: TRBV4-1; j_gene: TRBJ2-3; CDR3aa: CASSQDTTSPDVDTQYF; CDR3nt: TGCGCCAGCAGCCAAGATACAACCAGCCCCGATGTAGATACGCAGTATTTT
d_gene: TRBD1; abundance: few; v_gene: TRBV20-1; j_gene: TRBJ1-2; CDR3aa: CSASVYRGDYGYTF; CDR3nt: TGCAGTGCTAGCGTGTACAGGGGGGACTATGGCTACACCTTC
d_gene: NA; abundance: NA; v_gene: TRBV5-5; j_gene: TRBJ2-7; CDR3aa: CASSLDRSRQYF; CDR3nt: TGTGCCAGCAGCTTGGACAGGTCAAGGCAGTACTTC
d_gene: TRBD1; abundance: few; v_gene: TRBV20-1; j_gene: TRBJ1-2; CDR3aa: CSARRQGKDHYGYTF; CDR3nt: TGCAGTGCTAGGCGACAGGGCAAGGACCACTATGGCTACACCTTC
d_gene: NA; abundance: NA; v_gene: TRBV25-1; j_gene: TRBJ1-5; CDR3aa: CASSAGGGAPQHF; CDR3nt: TGTGCCAGCAGTGCTGGAGGGGGAGCGCCCCAGCATTTT
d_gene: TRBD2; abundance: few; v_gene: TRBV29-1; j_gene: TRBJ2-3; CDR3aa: CSASGLGDTQYF; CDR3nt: TGCAGCGCTAGCGGGTTGGGAGATACGCAGTATTTT
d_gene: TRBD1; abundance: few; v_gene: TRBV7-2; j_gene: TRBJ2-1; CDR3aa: CASSLGSGTGGYNEQFF; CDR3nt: TGTGCCAGCAGCTTAGGGTCCGGGACAGGGGGTTACAATGAGCAGTTCTTC
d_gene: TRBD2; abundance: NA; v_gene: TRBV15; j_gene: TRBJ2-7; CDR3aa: CATSRDLGSGRNEQYF; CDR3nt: TGTGCCACCAGCAGAGATTTGGGTAGCGGGAGGAACGAGCAGTACTTC
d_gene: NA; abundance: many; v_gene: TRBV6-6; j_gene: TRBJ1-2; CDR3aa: CASIEWGDQSSTGYTF; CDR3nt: TGTGCCAGCATCGAGTGGGGGGACCAAAGCAGTACTGGCTACACCTTC
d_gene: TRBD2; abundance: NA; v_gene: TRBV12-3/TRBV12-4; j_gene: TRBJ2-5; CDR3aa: CASTAGGLQYF; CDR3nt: TGTGCCAGCACTGCGGGAGGGTTGCAGTACTTC
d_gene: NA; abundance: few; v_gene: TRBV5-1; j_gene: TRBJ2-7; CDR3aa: CASSLNLGQSFYEQYF; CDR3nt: TGCGCCAGCAGCTTAAATCTAGGACAGTCATTCTACGAGCAGTACTTC
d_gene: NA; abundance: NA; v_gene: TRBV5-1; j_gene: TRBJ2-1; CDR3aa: CASSLDGNGRRNEQFF; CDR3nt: TGCGCCAGCAGCTTGGACGGTAACGGGAGAAGGAATGAGCAGTTCTTC
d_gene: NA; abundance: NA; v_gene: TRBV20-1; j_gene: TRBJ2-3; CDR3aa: CSARDPFATQYF; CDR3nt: TGCAGTGCTAGAGATCCTTTTGCTACGCAGTATTTT
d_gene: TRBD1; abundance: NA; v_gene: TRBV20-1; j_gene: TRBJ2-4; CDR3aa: CSARRQGHIQYF; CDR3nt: TGCAGTGCTAGAAGACAGGGACACATTCAGTACTTC
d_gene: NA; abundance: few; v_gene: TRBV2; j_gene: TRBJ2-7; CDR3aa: CASHPSYEQYF; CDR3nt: TGTGCCAGTCACCCTTCCTACGAGCAGTACTTC
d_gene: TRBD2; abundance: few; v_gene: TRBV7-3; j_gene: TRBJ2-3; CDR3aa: CASSMGLAPTDTQYF; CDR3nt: TGTGCCAGCAGCATGGGACTAGCCCCCACAGATACGCAGTATTTT
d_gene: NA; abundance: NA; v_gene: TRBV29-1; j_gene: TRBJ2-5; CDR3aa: CSVEGADGVVETQYF; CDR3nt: TGCAGCGTTGAAGGGGCGGACGGGGTCGTGGAGACCCAGTACTTC
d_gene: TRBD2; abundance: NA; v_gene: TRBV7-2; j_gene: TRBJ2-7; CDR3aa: CASSLSGGLQYF; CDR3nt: TGTGCCAGCAGCTTGTCGGGGGGGCTGCAGTACTTC